The clone carrying this T cell receptor (beta chain) is labeled as medium-sized. Its specificity is not known. The CDR3 contains 14 residues. Germline V gene data show CDR1 as SGHAT and CDR2 as FQNNGV. The V end was cut by 1 base, the J end by 5 bases, with 12 bases between. The sample belongs to a study of CD8+ T cells in alopecia areata. Study overall: The protocol delivered tofacitinib for 6 to 18 months, then withdrew it for 6 months. The SALT score measured affected scalp surface percentage in treated patients.

Specified treatment: oral pan-JAK inhibitor, 5-10 mg twice daily. Extracted RNA was reverse transcribed, and the resulting cDNA served as sequencing template. The repertoire was sequenced with immunoSEQ multiplex PCR; TCRdb's copy has only in-frame clones and lacks some. The sample contains about 42,000 clones, about two thirds of which appear only once. Regarding the study as a whole: Alopecia totalis/universalis scalp especially showed more expanded CD8+ clones than normal scalp. Scalp data also include sequences from resident alphabeta T cells of normal skin.

The chain has TRBV11-2 and TRBJ2-7; tentative D call: TRBD2 (5 bases). This TCR came from a human donor with alopecia areata. The source was CD8+ T cells sorted from blood, collected at week 4, from a patient treated with tofacitinib. The CDR3 is CASSLGGSWDEQYF. In DNA form, the CDR3 reads TGTGCCAGCAGCTTAGGAGGGTCGTGGGACGAGCAGTACTTC.